These 9 T cell receptor beta chains share one sample of origin, sequenced in a study of shared clonotypes between healthy human individuals. Using immunoSEQ multiplex PCR, the repertoire was profiled, and TCRdb retains in-frame clones only, with some absent. The table has approximately 1,500,000 clones, 95% to 99% seen once. What was sequenced was naive CD4+ T cells sorted from blood. The subset: CD45RA+ positively selected. All receptors derive from a man aged 25-45 years in good health.

Only one count was recorded for this clone. The chain employs TRBV28 and TRBJ2-7, with 8 bases identical to TRBD1. CDR1 and CDR2 from the germline V gene are MDHEN and SYDVKM. V shed 6 bases and J 4 bases; nucleotides not matched to a gene: 11. The CDR3 runs 15 residues. CDR3 sequence reads: CASSRRQGTLYEQYF. CDR3 in DNA: TGTGCCAGCAGCCGCAGACAGGGGACTTTATACGAGCAGTACTTC.

The J gene is TRBJ2-1, the V gene TRBV7-8; D is possibly TRBD2 (5 bases). V was pared by 3 bases and J by 8 bases, with 17 bases between. Germline CDR1 and CDR2: SGHVS and FQNEAQ. This CDR3 contains 15 residues. The CDR3 region is CASSFFRTSDHEQFF. CDR3 DNA: TGTGCCAGCAGCTTTTTTCGTACTAGTGATCATGAGCAGTTCTTC.

Turning to this clone: The same CDR3 can be traced to other DNA sequences in this sample. V is TRBV11-3 and J is TRBJ2-7; D gene ambiguous. The ends were cut back, 4 bases at V and 0 bases at J, with 4 bases in the middle. The CDR3 has 12 residues. Germline V gene sequence: CDR1 SGHNT, CDR2 YENEEA. The CDR3 DNA reads TGTGCCAGCAGCTCTGGCTCCTACGAGCAGTACTTC. Encoded protein: CASSSGSYEQYF.

To note about this clone: A junction boundary mismatches the germline segment, possibly from a read error. The V and J genes are TRBV28 and TRBJ2-7, with a tentative D call TRBD1 (5 bases). Looked up from germline, CDR1 is MDHEN and CDR2 is SYDVKM. The CDR3 extends over 11 amino acids. CDR3 protein: CASRDRAGCHF. CDR3 DNA: TGTGCCAGCAGGGACCGGGCAGGGTGTCACTTC.

This CDR3 is CAWSASSAVQYF. Written as DNA, the CDR3 is TGTGCCTGGAGTGCTTCTTCCGCGGTACAGTACTTC. J is TRBJ2-7 and V is TRBV30; D remains unclear. The germline V gene has CDR1 GTSNPN and CDR2 SVGIG (reference sequence). The CDR3 spans 12 residues. The V gene lost 1 base and the J gene lost 10 bases, with 14 bases spanning the gap.

The chain has TRBV7-9 and TRBJ2-7; D uncertain. This CDR3 has 12 amino acids. Looked up from germline, CDR1 is SEHNR and CDR2 is FQNEAQ (reference sequence). Deletions cut 3 bases from V and 4 bases from J, with 7 bases between. The CDR3 DNA is TGTGCCAGCAGCTTTACCACTTACGAGCAGTACTTC. The encoded protein is CASSFTTYEQYF.

This chain uses TRBV5-1 with TRBJ2-3; the D gene is possibly TRBD1 (5 bases). CDR1 is SGHRS and CDR2 is YFSETQ in the germline V gene. The CDR3 runs 14 residues. V was pared by 4 bases and J by 4 bases, with 13 bases between. CDR3 loop: CASSRPTVSDTQYF. In nucleotides, the CDR3 is TGCGCCAGCAGCAGACCGACAGTATCAGATACGCAGTATTTT.

The rearrangement uses TRBV4-3 and TRBJ1-4, with a weak D call TRBD1 (6 bases). CDR1 LGHNA and CDR2 YSLEER come from the germline V gene. The length of the CDR3 is 15 residues. V was pared by 3 bases and J by 8 bases, with 16 bases between. The CDR3 DNA reads TGCGCCAGCAGCCAGGGGGGGTCAGGGGAGGAAAAACTGTTTTTT. Translating gives CASSQGGSGEEKLFF.

CDR3 in DNA: TGTGCCAGCAGCTTGGGCACTTACCTCTACGAGCAGTACTTC. This translates into CASSLGTYLYEQYF. The chain joins TRBV7-2 to TRBJ2-7; no definite D call. Trimming stripped 3 bases from V and 3 bases from J, with 12 bases between. The CDR3 sequence is 14 residues long. Germline V gene data show CDR1 as SGHTA and CDR2 as FQGNSA.